The 15 T cell receptor beta chains listed next were all sequenced from one sample in a study of blood T cells in healthy people across ages. The authors ran a second PCR of roughly 6 to 12 cycles using a sample-barcoded 5' primer and a J-beta primer mix. TCRdb reanalysed the 5' RACE reads using MiXCR and keeps one entry per CDR3 protein. The repertoire holds 1.5 million to 2 million distinct CDR3 sequences, with approximately 28% as singletons. What was sequenced was blood. The source is a young woman in good health.

The genes are TRBV7-3 and TRBJ2-1, with D possibly TRBD2 on 6 matching bases. The CDR3 has 16 amino acids. The V end lost 5 bases, the J end lost 2 bases, and 16 bases lay between the germline ends. Germline V gene data show CDR1 as SGHTA and CDR2 as FQGTGA. Here the CDR3 DNA reads TGTGCCAGCAGCCTTACATGGACTAACCCCTACAATGAGCAGTTCTTC. Its protein product is CASSLTWTNPYNEQFF.

This clonotype appeared a few times. This sequence joins TRBV12-3 or TRBV12-4 and TRBJ2-7; 8 nucleotides align to TRBD2. The CDR3 runs 15 residues. V lost 5 bases, J lost 2 bases, and 8 bases stayed unmatched. The CDR3: CASSTGLALTYEQYF. CDR3 in DNA: TGTGCCAGCAGTACCGGACTAGCTTTAACCTACGAGCAGTACTTC.

This clonotype was picked up many times. The chain employs TRBV20-1 and TRBJ2-6; 8 nucleotides agree with TRBD1. The CDR3 length is 16 residues. V was clipped by 6 bases and J by 2 bases; unmatched bases: 9. Germline CDR1 and CDR2: DFQATT and SNEGSKA (reference sequence). The CDR3: CSASNRGEAGANVLTF. In nucleotides, the CDR3 is TGCAGTGCAAGCAACAGGGGGGAGGCTGGGGCCAACGTCCTGACTTTC.

This clonotype appeared a few times. This chain uses TRBV28 with TRBJ1-6; 8 bases map to TRBD1. The CDR3 runs 15 residues. The germline CDR1 and CDR2 sequences are MDHEN and SYDVKM. J was trimmed by 7 bases and V by 8 bases; bases with no gene match: 10. The CDR3 loop is CASLGRGLGNSPLHF. The CDR3 nucleotides read TGTGCCAGCTTGGGCAGGGGGCTTGGAAATTCACCCCTCCACTTT. Looking up the rest from reference TRBV28 and TRBJ1-6 gives the full variable domain: DVKVTQSSRYLVKRTGEKVFLECVQDMDHENMFWYRQDPGLGLRLIYFSYDVKMKEKGDIPEGYSVSREKKERFSLILESASTNQTSMYLCASLGRGLGNSPLHFGNGTRLTVT.

This clonotype was picked up a small number of times. The rearrangement links TRBV28 to TRBJ1-4; D is ambiguous. This CDR3 has 14 amino acids. Trimming shortened V by 5 bases and J by 6 bases, and 13 bases separated the two germline ends. The germline V gene has CDR1 MDHEN and CDR2 SYDVKM. The CDR3: CASSPLGRHEKLFF. As DNA, the CDR3 is TGTGCCAGCAGTCCTCTCGGGCGTCATGAAAAACTGTTTTTT.

Ten or more counts support this clonotype. The chain employs TRBV7-9 and TRBJ2-1, with TRBD2 matching 8 bases. V trimming: 0 bases; J trimming: 8 bases; junction bases outside the gene matches: 6. Germline V gene lookup returns CDR1 SEHNR and CDR2 FQNEAQ (reference sequence). The CDR3 spans 15 residues. The CDR3 nucleotides are TGTGCCAGCAGCTTAGCCCAGCGGGAGATTGATGAGCAGTTCTTC. As protein: CASSLAQREIDEQFF.

This chain uses TRBV7-3 with TRBJ2-5, with 8 bases matching TRBD2. CDR3 size: 18 residues. Looked up from germline, CDR1 is SGHTA and CDR2 is FQGTGA. V lost 2 bases, J lost 3 bases, and 14 bases stayed unmatched. The CDR3 reads CASSLFGGSGGDKETQYF. The CDR3 bases are TGTGCCAGCAGCTTATTCGGAGGGAGCGGGGGAGACAAAGAGACCCAGTACTTC.

This clonotype was detected many times. The CDR3 protein is CASSMAGGHYEQYF. CDR3 coding DNA: TGTGCCAGCAGTATGGCGGGGGGGCACTACGAGCAGTACTTC. The J gene is TRBJ2-7, the V gene TRBV12-3 or TRBV12-4; 9 nucleotides match TRBD2. V was clipped by 5 bases and J by 3 bases; unmatched bases: 5. This CDR3 has 14 residues.

The chain is built from TRBV10-3 and TRBJ2-1, with 9 bases matching TRBD1. The CDR3 has 16 amino acids. V shed 3 bases and J 5 bases; nucleotides not matched to a gene: 8. CDR1 and CDR2 from the germline V gene are ENHRY and SYGVKD. CDR3: CAISEGTGKGNNEQFF. The CDR3 DNA reads TGTGCCATCAGTGAAGGGACAGGGAAGGGGAACAATGAGCAGTTCTTC.

Ten or more counts support this clonotype. The chain is built from TRBV5-1 and TRBJ2-3; perhaps TRBD2 as D (5 bases). Germline V gene lookup returns CDR1 SGHRS and CDR2 YFSETQ. Deletions cut 0 bases from V and 4 bases from J, with 9 bases between. This CDR3 region has 14 residues. The CDR3 protein is CASSLAKDSDTQYF. CDR3 in DNA: TGCGCCAGCAGCTTGGCTAAGGACTCAGATACGCAGTATTTT.

V and J are TRBV7-9 and TRBJ2-3; the D is unclear. With 5 bases removed from V and 7 bases from J, the gap between germline ends came to 19 bases. This CDR3 comprises 15 residues. CDR1 is SEHNR and CDR2 is FQNEAQ in the germline V gene (reference sequence). The CDR3 loop is CASSSDTDGTYTQYF. In DNA, the CDR3 is TGTGCCAGCAGCAGCGACACGGACGGCACTTATACGCAGTATTTT.

The table lists this clonotype with a few counts. This sequence joins TRBV7-9 and TRBJ2-7; D call uncertain. This CDR3 is built from 15 residues. The V and J ends lost 5 bases and 1 base respectively, with 15 bases between them. Germline CDR1 is SEHNR and CDR2 is FQNEAQ (reference sequence). The CDR3 protein is CASSLDAAASYEQYF. In DNA, the CDR3 is TGTGCCAGCAGCCTAGATGCGGCAGCTTCCTACGAGCAGTACTTC.

V gene TRBV28 combines with J gene TRBJ1-2, with TRBD1 as a possible D gene (5 bases). The CDR3 is 13 amino acids. Trimming took off 4 bases at V and 4 bases at J, with 10 bases between the two ends. Germline V gives CDR1 MDHEN, CDR2 SYDVKM. CDR3 sequence reads: CASSSGGTYGYTF. Here the CDR3 DNA reads TGTGCCAGCAGTTCTGGAGGGACCTATGGCTACACCTTC.

In this sample, this clonotype turned up many times. The chain couples TRBV7-2 to TRBJ2-7; TRBD2 might be the D (6 bases). The CDR3 length is 14 residues. The V end lost 5 bases, the J end lost 2 bases, and 13 bases lay between the germline ends. Germline CDR1 reads SGHTA; CDR2 reads FQGNSA. In DNA, the CDR3 is TGTGCCAGCAGCCAGGGACTTCAAGCCTACGAGCAGTACTTC. Amino acid sequence: CASSQGLQAYEQYF. Based on the CDR3 plus reference TRBV7-2 and TRBJ2-7, the full variable domain is GAGVSQSPSNKVTEKGKDVELRCDPISGHTALYWYRQSLGQGLEFLIYFQGNSAPDKSGLPSDRFSAERTGGSVSTLTIQRTQQEDSAVYLCASSQGLQAYEQYFGPGTRLTVT.

This clonotype has just a few counts. One end of the junction is discordant with germline, which a read error may explain. CDR3 DNA sequence: TGCAGCCCCGTAAGGGGCGACTCCTACTACGGGCAGTACTTC. Translating gives CSPVRGDSYYGQYF. This rearrangement joins TRBV20-1 to TRBJ2-7, with D possibly matching TRBD1 (5 bases). Germline values: CDR1 DFQATT, CDR2 SNEGSKA (reference sequence). CDR3 length: 14 amino acids.